This is a list of T cell receptor beta chains from one sample in a study of T-cell memory formation after mild COVID-19. TCRdb re-called the 5' RACE reads through MiXCR, storing one row per CDR3 protein. The sample holds about 82,000 distinct CDR3 sequences, over 10% seen once. Material: PBMCs or a T cell subset sorted from them (not recorded which). The receptors were sampled from a man aged 18 to 30 who had mild COVID-19 (a few samples of this study predate the infection). Cell type and time point are not known. CDR3s include the opening cysteine and the closing phenylalanine or tryptophan. A D gene is named only where the DNA matches it firmly. Some rows have no size entry. The others give once, few or many, or a class for an expanded clone.

TRBV7-2,TRBJ2-3,.,.,TGTGCCAGCAGCTTGAGCGGGTGGTTAAATACGCAGTATTTT,CASSLSGWLNTQYF
TRBV7-9,TRBJ2-1,TRBD2,many,TGTGCCAGCAGCCCCACCCCCGGGACTAGCGCCGACAATGAGCAGTTCTTC,CASSPTPGTSADNEQFF
TRBV11-2,TRBJ2-3,.,few,TGTGCCAGCAGCTTAGGGCGGTTCGGGGTTAGCACAGATACGCAGTATTTT,CASSLGRFGVSTDTQYF
TRBV6-2/TRBV6-3,TRBJ2-3,TRBD1,.,TGTGCCAGCAGTTACGGGACAGGAGTCCCTAGCACAGATACGCAGTATTTT,CASSYGTGVPSTDTQYF
TRBV6-2/TRBV6-3,TRBJ2-1,.,.,TGTGCCAGCAGTCGCGGGGACAGCTTCTACAATGAGCAGTTCTTC,CASSRGDSFYNEQFF
TRBV18,TRBJ2-5,.,few,TGTGCCAGCTCGGAAACTACGGGCCAAGAGACCCAGTACTTC,CASSETTGQETQYF
TRBV6-2/TRBV6-3,TRBJ1-3,.,few,TGTGCCAGCAGTCCCCCGGGACGAGGAAACACCATATATTTT,CASSPPGRGNTIYF
TRBV5-1,TRBJ1-1,TRBD1,.,TGCGCCAGCAGCCTCTCGGACAGGGTGAACACTGAAGCTTTCTTT,CASSLSDRVNTEAFF
TRBV9,TRBJ2-5,TRBD1,few,TGTGCCAGCAGCCCTACAGTAGGGGGCGAGACCCAGTACTTC,CASSPTVGGETQYF
TRBV27,TRBJ1-1,.,.,TGTGCCAGCAGTTTACGTGCAGGGCGGAACACTGAAGCTTTCTTT,CASSLRAGRNTEAFF
TRBV12-3/TRBV12-4,TRBJ2-5,TRBD1,few,TGTGCCAGCAGAATTGGATGGGACAGAAAAGAGACCCAGTACTTC,CASRIGWDRKETQYF
TRBV6-2/TRBV6-3,TRBJ1-5,.,.,TGTGCCAGCAGTTGGGACGGCCATAGCAATCAGCCCCAGCATTTT,CASSWDGHSNQPQHF
TRBV28,TRBJ1-1,.,few,TGTGCCAGCAGTCCAGACAGGATGAGAACTGAAGCTTTCTTT,CASSPDRMRTEAFF
TRBV7-9,TRBJ2-7,.,few,TGTGCCAGCAGCTCCCTCTCTGTCGAGCAGTACTTC,CASSSLSVEQYF
TRBV29-1,TRBJ2-5,.,few,TGCAGCGTGGATGTACGCGGGGAGACCCAGTACTTC,CSVDVRGETQYF
TRBV6-2/TRBV6-3,TRBJ2-2,.,few,TGTGCCAGCAGTTTCGGCTTTCGGGGGGAGCTGTTTTTT,CASSFGFRGELFF
TRBV6-4,TRBJ2-2,TRBD1,few,TGTGCCAGCAGTGGATCAGGGGGTACCGGGGAGCTGTTTTTT,CASSGSGGTGELFF
TRBV5-6,TRBJ1-2,TRBD1,few,TGTGCCAGCAGCTTAGGGACAGGCCCCAATGGCTACACCTTC,CASSLGTGPNGYTF
TRBV7-9,TRBJ2-4,.,few,TGTGCCAGCAGCCTTAGCGGTAAAAACATTCAGTACTTC,CASSLSGKNIQYF
TRBV4-1,TRBJ1-4,TRBD1,.,TGCGCCAGCAGCCAAGCGCTCGGGACAGGGGATGAAAAACTGTTTTTT,CASSQALGTGDEKLFF
TRBV29-1,TRBJ1-1,.,.,TGCACAGACCTTCGACCAGGAGAGGGGACTGAAGCTTTCTTT,CTDLRPGEGTEAFF
TRBV7-3,TRBJ2-2,TRBD2,few,TGTGCCAGCAGAATCTTAGCGGGGGACACCGGGGAGCTGTTTTTT,CASRILAGDTGELFF
TRBV16,TRBJ2-3,TRBD2,few,TGTGCCAGCAGCCAATTATCCAGCGGGGGCACAGATACGCAGTATTTT,CASSQLSSGGTDTQYF
TRBV29-1,TRBJ2-5,.,few,TGCAGCGTTGAGGAGCAGAATCAAGAGACCCAGTACTTC,CSVEEQNQETQYF
TRBV4-1,TRBJ1-1,TRBD1,.,TGCGCCAGCAGCCAAGATTCCTGGGACAGAAGCACTGAAGCTTTCTTT,CASSQDSWDRSTEAFF
TRBV6-2/TRBV6-3,TRBJ2-7,.,.,TGTGCCAGCGAGCAACAGGGCCGTGGCTACGAGCAGTACTTC,CASEQQGRGYEQYF
TRBV11-1,TRBJ1-6,.,few,TGTGCCAGCAGCTTAGAAGGCCTTAATTCACCCCTCCACTTT,CASSLEGLNSPLHF
TRBV29-1,TRBJ2-7,.,many,TGCAGCGTTAGTCAGAACTACGAGCAGTACTTC,CSVSQNYEQYF
TRBV9,TRBJ1-2,.,.,TGTGCCAGCAGCGTAGTACATCCGGGAGACTATGGCTACACCTTC,CASSVVHPGDYGYTF
TRBV4-1,TRBJ1-1,TRBD1,.,TGCGCCAGCGGAGAGGAGGGGGCGGCTGAAGCTTTCTTT,CASGEEGAAEAFF
TRBV29-1,TRBJ2-1,.,few,TGCAGCGTTGATGGATCGGGGGAAAGCTCCTACAATGAGCAGTTCTTC,CSVDGSGESSYNEQFF
TRBV4-3,TRBJ2-3,.,.,TGCGCCAGCAGCCAAGATGATGGGAGAGATACGCAGTATTTT,CASSQDDGRDTQYF
TRBV29-1,TRBJ2-2,TRBD2,many,TGCAGCGTTGAAGACGGACGGGGGGGGACCGGGGAGCTGTTTTTT,CSVEDGRGGTGELFF
TRBV29-1,TRBJ2-7,.,many,TGCAGCGTTGCCTCCGGGGCCGAGCAGTACTTC,CSVASGAEQYF
TRBV27,TRBJ2-1,.,.,TGTGCCAGCAGTATCTGGGGAGTACAGTACAATGAGCAGTTCTTC,CASSIWGVQYNEQFF
TRBV11-2,TRBJ2-2,.,few,TGTGCCAGCAGCTTCTACAGTGGGGGCACCGGGGAGCTGTTTTTT,CASSFYSGGTGELFF
TRBV6-5,TRBJ1-2,.,.,TGTGCCAGCAGTGCCGGGACGGCAGTGCTTGGCTACACCTTC,CASSAGTAVLGYTF
TRBV5-1,TRBJ2-1,TRBD2,few,TGCGCCAGCAGCTTTGGCGGGGGGCAGAGCTCCTACAATGAGCAGTTCTTC,CASSFGGGQSSYNEQFF
TRBV7-9,TRBJ2-7,.,few,TGTGCCAGCAGCCTCCCCCCGGAACAGATCTCCTACGAGCAGTACTTC,CASSLPPEQISYEQYF
TRBV20-1,TRBJ2-5,TRBD2,.,TGCAGTGCTAGTAGCGGGGTAATACAAGAGACCCAGTACTTC,CSASSGVIQETQYF
TRBV6-5,TRBJ1-1,.,few,TGTGCCAGCAGTTACTTAGAGGGAGGAGCTGAAGCTTTCTTT,CASSYLEGGAEAFF
TRBV4-2,TRBJ1-1,.,.,TGTGCCAGTTTGCTACCCCCGGGACGGTCAGCTTTCTTT,CASLLPPGRSAFF
TRBV4-1,TRBJ1-1,.,few,TGCGCCAGCAGCCAATCGAGGGGCAAGATGAACACTGAAGCTTTCTTT,CASSQSRGKMNTEAFF
TRBV19,TRBJ1-5,.,few,TGTGCCAGTAGTATAGAACAGGCCTCGGCTCAGCCCCAGCATTTT,CASSIEQASAQPQHF
TRBV7-6,TRBJ2-5,.,.,TGTGCCAGCAGCGAACCTGAACGAGAGACCCAGTACTTC,CASSEPERETQYF
TRBV5-1,TRBJ1-3,TRBD1,.,TGCGCCAGCAGCGGTAACAGGGGGAGCTTCTCTGGAAACACCATATATTTT,CASSGNRGSFSGNTIYF
TRBV9,TRBJ2-6,.,.,TGTGCCAGCAGCCCCCCCTTATGGGGCGCTGGGGCCAACGTCCTGACTTTC,CASSPPLWGAGANVLTF
TRBV6-2/TRBV6-3,TRBJ2-7,.,few,TGTGCCAGCAGCAACCGACGGCAGTACTTC,CASSNRRQYF
TRBV5-5,TRBJ2-3,.,many,TGTGCCAGCAGCTTAGACCCGCCAGATACGCAGTATTTT,CASSLDPPDTQYF
TRBV4-1,TRBJ1-6,.,few,TGCGCCAGCAGCCAAGTCCCTGGGTCACCCCTCCACTTT,CASSQVPGSPLHF
TRBV30,TRBJ1-1,.,few,TGTGCCTGGAAGGGGAACACTGAAGCTTTCTTT,CAWKGNTEAFF